This T cell receptor (beta chain) comes out of a study of blood T cell repertoires in COVID-19 (dated by TCRdb to 2018 to 2020). Looking at the study overall: Samples covering the acute and convalescent phases of COVID-19 were provided by collaborators in the United States, Italy and Spain. HLA class I and class II types, where available, came from metadata supplied by the sample provider rather than from assay-based typing. Sample metadata almost always included a de-identified subject ID, COVID-19 status, age in years and sex. Samples were obtained from the ongoing ImmuneRACE study (first 160 participants) and from over 1,000 subjects provided by 6 global collaborators. The dataset comprised deeply sampled blood TCRbeta repertoires from subjects exposed to, actively infected with, or recovered from COVID-19. The prospective study material was composed of cDNA or gDNA derived from T cells, B-cell-depleted T cells, or PBMCs. The repertoires were released in a freely available public database intended as a resource for research on the immune response to SARS-CoV-2.

Trimming takes 10 bases from V and 4 bases from J, and the germline ends sit 14 bases apart. The CDR3 runs 13 amino acids, cysteine and phenylalanine included. The retained sequence is limited to the CDR3, 39 bases, with the frame set at the first base. The germline V gene provides CDR1 SNHLY and CDR2 FYNNEI. As concerns this clone: Its antigen is not yet known. No base-level quality is on record; no much larger clone is a single base apart.

What the work shows at the level of the full study, not this receptor alone: The amount of clinical and demographic metadata varied by source and participant and was provided uncurated.

TCRbeta CDR3 regions were amplified from genomic DNA by means of the immunoSEQ Assay, a bias-controlled multiplex PCR. The study's own analysis went as follows. Within the assay, amplification of reference gene primers was used to estimate how many nucleated cells each sample contained. To quantify the absolute abundance of each unique TCRbeta CDR3 rearrangement, sequence reads were collapsed and filtered. Productive Simpson clonality was computed per sample as the square root of Simpson's diversity index over productive rearrangements. The immuneACCESS repertoire file appears here via TCRdb, limited to in-frame rearrangements. These files lack a portion of the clones; in checked studies, under half of the deficit traces to unresolved V genes, and the cause of the others is not known. The DNA was the basis for D and trimming; V, J and clone size are from that table. Across this sample there are some 250,000 clones, with approximately 80% seen only once. 27% of the sample is held by the ten biggest clonotypes.

Each collaborating institution followed its own protocols to collect whole blood in K2EDTA tubes. For TCRbeta analysis, collaborators shipped samples as frozen whole blood, isolated PBMCs, or DNA extracted from either of those sample types. The sequenced sample was peripheral blood. The chain is assembled from TRBV2 and TRBJ1-3; TRBD1 is perhaps the D gene, given 5 matching bases. The TCR comes from a man in his forties with acute or convalescent COVID-19. The nucleotides are TGTGCCACCGATGACAGCACAGGAAACACCATATATTTT. This gives the protein CATDDSTGNTIYF.